The 17 T cell receptor beta chains in this list originate from one sample, sequenced in a study of neurological immune-mediated disorders. TCRdb called the 5' RACE reads again in MiXCR, with one record for every CDR3 protein. There are about 95,000 distinct CDR3 sequences in the sample; around 3.3% occur only once, and around 5.5% lies in the top ten. The specimen sequenced was PBMCs. These receptors came from a woman aged 18-29 years with multiple sclerosis.

This clonotype has a count of ten or more. V gene TRBV19 combines with J gene TRBJ2-1, with 8 nucleotides matching TRBD2. The V gene's germline CDR1 is LNHDA and CDR2 SQIVND (reference sequence). There are 17 residues in the CDR3. Trimming removed 4 bases from V and 0 bases from J; junction bases left unmatched: 8. In nucleotides, the CDR3 is TGTGCCAGTAGTAGACTTAGCGGGGTAAACTCCTACAATGAGCAGTTCTTC. This encodes CASSRLSGVNSYNEQFF.

Details on this clonotype: This clone may be a read error of a much larger clone one base away. The CDR3 region has the DNA TGTGCCAGCAGCTACGGACAGGGGACGAGAGATACGCAGTATTTT. Residues: CASSYGQGTRDTQYF. This chain links TRBV5-6 with TRBJ2-3; 9 bases are shared with TRBD1. V lost 3 bases, J lost 5 bases, and 7 bases stayed unmatched. The germline V gene encodes CDR1 SGHDT and CDR2 YYEEEE. This CDR3 spans 15 amino acids.

This clonotype was observed at least ten times. The chain has TRBV7-9 and TRBJ2-2; a weak D match, TRBD1 (5 bases). The CDR3 runs to 15 residues. The ends were cut back, 4 bases at V and 1 base at J, with 10 bases in the middle. CDR1 SEHNR and CDR2 FQNEAQ come from the germline V gene (reference sequence). The CDR3 coding sequence is TGTGCCAGCAGCTCCATACAGGAGAACACCGGGGAGCTGTTTTTT. Translated: CASSSIQENTGELFF. Complete variable domain (other parts from reference TRBV7-9 and TRBJ2-2): DTGVSQNPRHKITKRGQNVTFRCDPISEHNRLYWYRQTLGQGPEFLTYFQNEAQLEKSRLLSDRFSAERPKGSFSTLEIQRTEQGDSAMYLCASSSIQENTGELFFGEGSRLTVL.

The sample holds a few counts of this clonotype. The chain's CDR3 is CASNNPRQGSEKLFF. The CDR3 coding sequence is TGTGCCAGCAACAACCCCCGACAGGGGAGTGAAAAACTGTTTTTT. The chain is built from TRBV6-2 or TRBV6-3 and TRBJ1-4; 8 bases are shared with TRBD1. The V segment lost 7 bases and the J segment 7 bases; nucleotides outside the gene matches: 11. The germline V gene has CDR1 MNHEY and CDR2 SVGEGT. The CDR3 is made up of 15 amino acids.

This clonotype was counted at least ten times. The V gene is TRBV7-2, the J gene TRBJ2-1, with D perhaps matching TRBD1 or TRBD2 (5 bases each). The V end lost 1 base, the J end lost 5 bases, and 18 bases lay between the germline ends. This CDR3 has 17 residues. The germline V gene encodes CDR1 SGHTA and CDR2 FQGNSA. CDR3 protein: CASSLVWRQGPNNEQFF. The CDR3 DNA follows: TGTGCCAGCAGCTTAGTGTGGCGGCAGGGACCCAACAATGAGCAGTTCTTC.

This clonotype was counted many times. Mismatch with germline at one junction end may stem from a read error. The chain uses TRBV6-1 and TRBJ2-7, with 8 positions matching TRBD1. Germline V gives CDR1 MNHNS, CDR2 SASEGT. There are 16 residues in the CDR3. The CDR3 nucleotides read TGTGCCAGCAGCGAAGGGCCCGGACAGGGATTCTACGAGCAGTACTTC. Translating it yields CASSEGPGQGFYEQYF.

This clonotype came up many times. The genes are TRBV7-9 and TRBJ1-2; the match to TRBD1 covers 11 bases. This CDR3 region has 14 residues. The V and J ends lost 4 bases and 4 bases, in that order; junction bases with no gene match: 2. Looked up from germline, CDR1 is SEHNR and CDR2 is FQNEAQ (reference sequence). CDR3 protein: CASSWTGGAYGYTF. CDR3 DNA sequence: TGTGCCAGCAGCTGGACAGGGGGCGCCTATGGCTACACCTTC.

This clonotype was detected many times. The genes are TRBV24-1 and TRBJ2-3; D call uncertain. Germline values: CDR1 KGHDR, CDR2 SFDVKD. This CDR3 comprises 13 residues. V was pared by 0 bases and J by 6 bases, with 6 bases between. The DNA for the CDR3 is TGTGCCACCAGTGATTTGGAAGGGGATACGCAGTATTTT. This sequence encodes CATSDLEGDTQYF.

Of note for this clonotype: A much larger clone sits a single nucleotide away, making a read error possible. The genes are TRBV9 and TRBJ1-4, with D possibly being TRBD1 (5 bases). The germline CDR1 and CDR2 sequences are SGDLS and YYNGEE. The CDR3 is made up of 14 amino acids. The CDR3 loop is CASNQGTTNETLFF. CDR3 sequence (DNA): TGTGCCAGCAACCAGGGTACAACTAATGAAACACTGTTTTTT.

This clonotype was seen at least ten times. This chain joins TRBV15 and TRBJ1-2, with D perhaps TRBD1 (6 bases). CDR1 LNHNV and CDR2 YYDKDF come from the germline V gene (reference sequence). V lost 1 base, J lost 6 bases, and 15 bases lay in between. The CDR3 is made up of 15 amino acids. The CDR3 DNA follows: TGTGCCACCAGCAGAGGGTCAACAGGGAATAATGGCTACACCTTC. Translating it yields CATSRGSTGNNGYTF. Full variable domain (outside the CDR3, taken from reference TRBV15 and TRBJ1-2): DAMVIQNPRYQVTQFGKPVTLSCSQTLNHNVMYWYQQKSSQAPKLLFHYYDKDFNNEADTPDNFQSRRPNTSFCFLDIRSPGLGDTAMYLCATSRGSTGNNGYTFGSGTRLTVV.

In its sample, this clonotype was seen many times. The chain links TRBV20-1 to TRBJ2-7; 10 bases agree with TRBD2. There are 13 residues in the CDR3. The trim removed 8 bases at V and 2 bases at J, leaving 6 bases unmatched. CDR1 is DFQATT, CDR2 SNEGSKA, per germline (reference sequence). CDR3 residues: CSILAGEPYEQYF. CDR3 DNA: TGCAGTATTCTAGCGGGAGAACCCTACGAGCAGTACTTC.

This clonotype was counted many times. V is TRBV20-1 and J is TRBJ1-6; TRBD1 agrees at 7 bases. This CDR3 is built from 15 residues. Germline V gives CDR1 DFQATT, CDR2 SNEGSKA (reference sequence). Trimming at V came to 1 base and at J to 6 bases, leaving 6 bases not matched to a gene. The CDR3 protein is CSARAGTAFNSPLHF. In DNA, the CDR3 is TGCAGTGCTAGAGCTGGGACAGCTTTTAATTCACCCCTCCACTTT.

This clonotype was found many times. This sequence joins TRBV29-1 and TRBJ2-7, with 10 bases lining up with TRBD1. From germline, CDR1 is SQVTM and CDR2 ANQGSEA. Germline trimming cut 5 bases from V and 5 bases from J; bases unmatched to any gene: 9. CDR3 length: 14 amino acids. In DNA form, the CDR3 reads TGCAGCGTTCGCCCGGGACAGGGGCCCCACGAGCAGTACTTC. Translation: CSVRPGQGPHEQYF.

This clonotype was detected ten times or more. This chain uses TRBV5-1 with TRBJ2-7, with D tentatively TRBD1 or TRBD2 (5 bases each). Germline lookup yields CDR1 SGHRS and CDR2 YFSETQ. V lost 0 bases and J lost 3, with 16 bases in between. The CDR3 sequence is 16 residues long. This CDR3 is CASSLAPGRNLYEQYF. The CDR3 nucleotides are TGCGCCAGCAGCTTGGCCCCGGGACGGAACCTCTACGAGCAGTACTTC.

The sample holds many counts of this clonotype. The rearrangement joins TRBV12-3 or TRBV12-4 to TRBJ2-5, with 9 bases that match TRBD1. This CDR3 region has 14 residues. With 7 bases clipped from V and 1 base from J, the junction kept 4 bases outside the gene matches. The CDR3 loop reads CASNQGQGQETQYF. The CDR3 nucleotides are TGTGCCAGCAATCAGGGACAGGGCCAAGAGACCCAGTACTTC.

This clonotype was counted ten times or more. The CDR3 spells CAISERWAVTTEAFF. The CDR3 region has the DNA TGTGCCATCAGTGAGAGGTGGGCGGTGACCACTGAAGCTTTCTTT. The chain uses TRBV10-3 and TRBJ1-1, with D unresolved. This CDR3 is 15 amino acids long. Germline V gene data show CDR1 as ENHRY and CDR2 as SYGVKD. Trimming shortened V by 2 bases and J by 4 bases, and 14 bases separated the two germline ends.

This clonotype was picked up many times. The chain links TRBV7-9 to TRBJ1-1; 9 bases map to TRBD1. The junction had 5 bases not matched to a gene; V was cut back by 0 bases and J by 3 bases. This CDR3 region has 16 residues. Germline loops: CDR1 SEHNR, CDR2 FQNEAQ (reference sequence). The CDR3 DNA sequence: TGTGCCAGCAGCTTAGCGGGACAGGGCCAGGACACTGAAGCTTTCTTT. Its translation is CASSLAGQGQDTEAFF.